One sample yielded the 2 T cell receptor beta chains listed below, sequenced in a study of identical twins (dated by TCRdb to the mid-2010s). Libraries came from 5' RACE. The sample was run on an Illumina HiSeq 2000. The public sequencing data were trimmed at Q25 with fastp and processed into clonotypes with MiXCR by TCRdb, which kept only in-frame beta chains. Rows are combined by CDR3 protein, so each entry shows the most common genes and DNA. In this sample the table shows roughly 1.6 million distinct CDR3 sequences, around a third of which occur a single time. Clones ranked in the top ten supply less than 0.35% of the sample. The material sequenced was cord blood. These receptors came from a newborn girl in good health.

The V call is TRBV29-1, the J call TRBJ2-7; D may match TRBD1 or TRBD2 (5 bases each). The CDR3 runs to 12 residues. Trimming removed 7 bases at V and 7 bases at J, with 17 bases between. The germline V gene encodes CDR1 SQVTM and CDR2 ANQGSEA. The chain's CDR3 is CSAPGPLGEQYF. CDR3 DNA sequence: TGCAGCGCTCCGGGACCCTTGGGGGAGCAGTACTTC.

This rearrangement joins TRBV2 to TRBJ2-3, with 9 bases identical to TRBD2. The trim removed 6 bases at V and 2 bases at J, leaving 12 bases unmatched. Germline loops: CDR1 SNHLY, CDR2 FYNNEI. There are 17 residues in the CDR3. The chain's CDR3 is CASRKTSGKILTDTQYF. The CDR3 coding sequence is TGTGCCAGCAGAAAGACTAGCGGCAAGATACTCACAGATACGCAGTATTTT.